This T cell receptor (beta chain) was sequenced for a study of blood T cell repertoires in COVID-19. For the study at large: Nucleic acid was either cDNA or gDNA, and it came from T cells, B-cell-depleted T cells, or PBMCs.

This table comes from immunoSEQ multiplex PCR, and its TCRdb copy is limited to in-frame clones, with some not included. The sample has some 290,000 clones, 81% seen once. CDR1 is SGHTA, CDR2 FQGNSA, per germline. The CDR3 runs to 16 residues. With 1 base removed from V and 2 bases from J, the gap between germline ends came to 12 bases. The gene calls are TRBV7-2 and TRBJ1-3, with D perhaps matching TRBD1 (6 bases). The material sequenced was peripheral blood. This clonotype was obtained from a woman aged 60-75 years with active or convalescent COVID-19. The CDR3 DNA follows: TGTGCCAGCAGCTTAGATTGGTACAGGGCTGGAAACACCATATATTTT. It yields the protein CASSLDWYRAGNTIYF.